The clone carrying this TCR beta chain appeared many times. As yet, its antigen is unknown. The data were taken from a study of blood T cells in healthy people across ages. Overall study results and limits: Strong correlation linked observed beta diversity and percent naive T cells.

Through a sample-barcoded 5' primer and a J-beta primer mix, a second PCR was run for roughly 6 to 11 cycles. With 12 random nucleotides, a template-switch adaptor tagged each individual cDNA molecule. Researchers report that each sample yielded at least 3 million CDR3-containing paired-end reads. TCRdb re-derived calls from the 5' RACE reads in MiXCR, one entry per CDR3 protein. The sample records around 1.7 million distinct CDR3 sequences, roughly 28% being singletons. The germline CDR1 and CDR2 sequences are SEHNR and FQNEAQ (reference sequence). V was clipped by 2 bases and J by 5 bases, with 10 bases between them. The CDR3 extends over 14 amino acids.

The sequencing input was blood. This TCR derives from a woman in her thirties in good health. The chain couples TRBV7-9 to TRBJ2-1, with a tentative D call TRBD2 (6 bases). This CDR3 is CASSLFGGNNEQFF. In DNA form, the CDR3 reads TGTGCCAGCAGCTTATTTGGCGGGAACAATGAGCAGTTCTTC.